This T cell receptor beta chain was found in a study of T cell responses to AZD1222 COVID-19 vaccine. Study-level results: The study identified only a handful of AZD1222 recipients as seropositive at baseline. Mostly white British, mostly female donors; authors suggested clonal diversity may be underestimated.

Assay: immunoSEQ multiplex PCR; the TCRdb copy retains only in-frame clones and omits some. The table lists approximately 140,000 clones, approximately 90% of them singletons. Note on this clone: As yet, its antigen is unknown.

Germline-derived CDR1 and CDR2 are SGHRS and YFSETQ. V gave up 2 bases and J gave up 3 bases, with 9 bases separating them. The CDR3 extends over 14 amino acids. The source material was peripheral blood, sampled on day 0 of AZD1222 vaccination. This rearrangement joins TRBV5-1 to TRBJ1-3; D may be TRBD1 (6 bases). The TCR sequence derives from an adult in good health. The CDR3 here is CASSFGGYGNTIYF. The CDR3 DNA reads as TGCGCCAGCAGCTTCGGGGGCTATGGAAACACCATATATTTT.